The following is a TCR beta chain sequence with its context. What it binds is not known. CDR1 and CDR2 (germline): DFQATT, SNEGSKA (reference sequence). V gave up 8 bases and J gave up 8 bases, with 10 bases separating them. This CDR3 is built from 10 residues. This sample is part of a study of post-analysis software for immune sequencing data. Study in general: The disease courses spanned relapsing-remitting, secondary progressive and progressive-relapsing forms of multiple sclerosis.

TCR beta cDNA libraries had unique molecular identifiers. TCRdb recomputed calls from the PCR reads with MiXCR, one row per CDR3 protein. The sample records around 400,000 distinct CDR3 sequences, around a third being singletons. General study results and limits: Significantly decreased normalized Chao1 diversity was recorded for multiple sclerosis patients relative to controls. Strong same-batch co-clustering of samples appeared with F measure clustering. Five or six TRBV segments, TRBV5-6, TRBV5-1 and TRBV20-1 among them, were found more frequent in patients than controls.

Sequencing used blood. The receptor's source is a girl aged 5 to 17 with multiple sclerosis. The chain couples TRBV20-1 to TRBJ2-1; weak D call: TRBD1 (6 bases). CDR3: CSQGIDEQFF. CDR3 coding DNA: TGCAGTCAGGGGATCGATGAGCAGTTCTTC.